One sample yielded the 29 T cell receptor beta chains listed below, sequenced in a study of somatic mutations in cytotoxic T cells in rheumatoid arthritis. Profiling relied on immunoSEQ multiplex PCR, and the TCRdb table lists in-frame clones only, not all of them. This sample carries some 3,500 clones, around four fifths of them seen once, and the ten largest clones take about 30%. The sequencing sample was made of CD8+ T cells sorted from blood. These receptors were obtained from a man aged 50 or older with rheumatoid arthritis.

This sequence joins TRBV28 and TRBJ1-5; 9 bases agree with TRBD1. Germline lookup yields CDR1 MDHEN and CDR2 SYDVKM. The CDR3 consists of 13 residues. V lost 8 bases and J lost 2; bases outside the gene matches: 1. The CDR3 sequence is CASRTGGNQPQHF. CDR3 nucleotides: TGTGCCAGCCGGACAGGGGGCAATCAGCCCCAGCATTTT.

This rearrangement joins TRBV15 to TRBJ2-1, with D perhaps matching TRBD2 (5 bases). V was trimmed by 5 bases and J by 7 bases, leaving 18 bases between them. This CDR3 has 15 residues. The germline V gene has CDR1 LNHNV and CDR2 YYDKDF (reference sequence). DNA of the CDR3: TGTGCCACCAGCGGACTTAACTTAGCGTGGAATGAGCAGTTCTTC. Protein: CATSGLNLAWNEQFF. The full variable domain, in which reference TRBV15 and TRBJ2-1 provide the parts outside the CDR3, is DAMVIQNPRYQVTQFGKPVTLSCSQTLNHNVMYWYQQKSSQAPKLLFHYYDKDFNNEADTPDNFQSRRPNTSFCFLDIRSPGLGDTAMYLCATSGLNLAWNEQFFGPGTRLTVL.

This clone was seen just once. One end of the junction varies from germline; a read error may be responsible. The chain is built from TRBV6-4 and TRBJ2-6, with D unclear. CDR1 and CDR2 (germline): MRHNA, SNTAGT. The CDR3 consists of 15 residues. The CDR3 nucleotides read TGTGCCAGCAGCGACTCCGGGTCTGGGGCCAACGTCCTGACTTTC. This codes for CASSDSGSGANVLTF.

CDR3 sequence (DNA): TGTGCCTGGCGCCGCGGTGTTGGGGCCAACGTCCTGACTTTC. Residues: CAWRRGVGANVLTF. This chain connects TRBV30 to TRBJ2-6; D unclear. The CDR3 totals 14 residues. Germline values: CDR1 GTSNPN, CDR2 SVGIG (reference sequence). The ends were cut back, 5 bases at V and 3 bases at J, with 11 bases in the middle.

The CDR3 coding sequence is TGCGCCAGCAGTCCTTACGCGGGGAGCTCCTACAATGAGCAGTTCTTC. Its translation: CASSPYAGSSYNEQFF. The chain links TRBV10-2 to TRBJ2-1; D is possibly TRBD2 (6 bases). Trimming left V 5 bases short and J 0 bases short, with 14 bases between. Germline CDR1 is WSHSY and CDR2 is SAAADI. CDR3 length equals 16 residues.

V gene TRBV11-3 combines with J gene TRBJ2-1; D perhaps matches TRBD2 (7 bases). The CDR3 is 14 residues long. Trimming took off 7 bases at V and 10 bases at J, with 20 bases between the two ends. Germline V CDR1 and CDR2: SGHNT, YENEEA. The CDR3 DNA follows: TGTGCCAGCACTGGGGGGGCAAGTGGGAGGGAGCAGTTCTTC. This codes for CASTGGASGREQFF.

The genes are TRBV2 and TRBJ2-5, with 11 bases lining up with TRBD2. The CDR3 length is 15 residues. Germline assignment: CDR1 SNHLY and CDR2 FYNNEI. The junction had 12 bases not matched to a gene; V was cut back by 10 bases and J by 5 bases. CDR3 nucleotides: TGTGCCACCAGCTTAACTAGCGGGAGACTGGAGACCCAGTACTTC. The encoded protein is CATSLTSGRLETQYF. Using reference TRBV2 and TRBJ2-5 for the parts outside the CDR3, the full variable domain is EPEVTQTPSHQVTQMGQEVILRCVPISNHLYFYWYRQILGQKVEFLVSFYNNEISEKSEIFDDQFSVERPDGSNFTLKIRSTKLEDSAMYFCATSLTSGRLETQYFGPGTRLLVL.

The V call is TRBV15, the J call TRBJ1-1, with D perhaps TRBD1 (6 bases). Trimming pared 0 bases from V and 0 bases from J, leaving 11 bases between. Per germline, CDR1 LNHNV and CDR2 YYDKDF (reference sequence). This CDR3 has 16 residues. The CDR3: CATSRDRGTMNTEAFF. The CDR3 bases are TGTGCCACCAGCAGAGATAGGGGGACAATGAACACTGAAGCTTTCTTT.

The count of this clone is one. This chain links TRBV29-1 with TRBJ2-1; a weak D match, TRBD1 (6 bases). The ends were cut back, 6 bases at V and 4 bases at J, with 16 bases in the middle. This CDR3 region has 14 residues. Per the germline V gene, CDR1 is SQVTM and CDR2 is ANQGSEA. The CDR3 DNA follows: TGCAGCGTACGGGTGAGGGGGACATACAATGAGCAGTTCTTC. Translated: CSVRVRGTYNEQFF.

CDR3 coding DNA: TGTGCCAGCAGGGGGTGGGCGGGAGGAGTGTTTCAGCGGCAGTTCTTC. It translates to CASRGWAGGVFQRQFF. The chain couples TRBV7-6 to TRBJ2-1; TRBD2 matches at 8 bases. The CDR3 consists of 16 residues. Germline CDR1 reads SGHVS; CDR2 reads FNYEAQ. J gave up 12 bases and V 6 bases, and 19 bases lay outside the gene matches.

This clone was counted a few times. V usage is TRBV4-1 and J usage is TRBJ2-1; 11 nucleotides line up with TRBD2. The CDR3 sequence is 15 residues long. Trimming took 8 bases from V and 4 from J; bases not matched to a gene: 7. Germline V gives CDR1 MGHRA, CDR2 YSYEKL. The CDR3 nucleotides read TGCGCCAGCCGCCTAACTAGCGGGAGTTACAATGAGCAGTTCTTC. Translating it yields CASRLTSGSYNEQFF.

The rearrangement joins TRBV7-3 to TRBJ2-7; 7 nucleotides align to TRBD2. CDR1 is SGHTA, CDR2 FQGTGA, per germline. The CDR3 has 16 amino acids. The V segment lost 5 bases and the J segment 0 bases; nucleotides outside the gene matches: 10. The CDR3 loop reads CASSKRGGWHSYEQYF. As DNA, the CDR3 is TGTGCCAGCAGCAAGAGGGGAGGGTGGCACTCCTACGAGCAGTACTTC.

This chain uses TRBV6-5 with TRBJ1-1; tentatively, D is TRBD1 (5 bases). Germline assignment: CDR1 MNHEY and CDR2 SVGAGI. V dropped 4 bases and J dropped 4 bases, with 19 bases sitting between them. There are 16 residues in the CDR3. Here the CDR3 DNA reads TGTGCCAGCAGTTCATTTCGGGCCGTCCAGGGCACTGAAGCTTTCTTT. This translates into CASSSFRAVQGTEAFF.

The chain is built from TRBV5-1 and TRBJ2-7, with 7 bases matching TRBD2. The CDR3 is made up of 15 amino acids. Germline-derived CDR1 and CDR2 are SGHRS and YFSETQ. J gave up 3 bases and V 0 bases, and 6 bases lay outside the gene matches. The CDR3 DNA is TGCGCCAGCAGCTTGGAGGCGGGAGCAGTCTACGAGCAGTACTTC. Its translation is CASSLEAGAVYEQYF.

The rearrangement links TRBV29-1 to TRBJ2-1, with 15 bases aligning to TRBD2. CDR3 length: 16 residues. J lost 6 bases, V lost 6 bases, and 9 bases had no gene match. Germline V lookup: CDR1 SQVTM, CDR2 ANQGSEA. The CDR3 DNA reads TGCAGCGTGGGTGGACTAGCGGGAGGGCGGGTCAATGAGCAGTTCTTC. It encodes CSVGGLAGGRVNEQFF.

The chain uses TRBV6-6 and TRBJ2-3; D possibly corresponds to TRBD2 (6 bases). Germline CDR1 and CDR2: MNHNY and SVGAGI (reference sequence). The V and J ends lost 4 bases and 3 bases respectively, with 8 bases between them. The CDR3 runs 13 residues. CDR3 loop: CASSFRETDTQYF. CDR3 DNA: TGTGCCAGCAGTTTTCGGGAGACAGATACGCAGTATTTT.

The rearrangement uses TRBV13 and TRBJ2-2; D may be TRBD2 (5 bases). Trimming shortened V by 5 bases and J by 7 bases, and 17 bases separated the two germline ends. Germline CDR1 PRHDT, CDR2 FYEKMQ (reference sequence). The CDR3 sequence is 15 residues long. The CDR3 DNA is TGTGCCAGCAGCCCTGTAGGCTCCCGGGGCGGGGAGCTGTTTTTT. Translated: CASSPVGSRGGELFF. Based on the CDR3 plus reference TRBV13 and TRBJ2-2, the full variable domain is AAGVIQSPRHLIKEKRETATLKCYPIPRHDTVYWYQQGPGQDPQFLISFYEKMQSDKGSIPDRFSAQQFSDYHSELNMSSLELGDSALYFCASSPVGSRGGELFFGEGSRLTVL.

This clone occurred a few times. The V call is TRBV7-7, the J call TRBJ2-7, with 7 bases matching TRBD2. Per germline, CDR1 SSHAT and CDR2 FNYEAQ (reference sequence). CDR3 length: 16 residues. Germline trimming cut 5 bases from V and 0 bases from J; bases unmatched to any gene: 10. The CDR3 nucleotides are TGTGCCAGCAGCAAGAGGGGAGGGTGGCACTCCTACGAGCAGTACTTC. This sequence encodes CASSKRGGWHSYEQYF.

The J gene is TRBJ2-3, the V gene TRBV20-1; D ambiguous. V gave up 2 bases and J gave up 7 bases, with 7 bases separating them. CDR1 DFQATT and CDR2 SNEGSKA come from the germline V gene (reference sequence). The CDR3 extends over 11 amino acids. The CDR3 nucleotides are TGCAGTGCTAGAAACAGCTATACGCAGTATTTT. It is translated as CSARNSYTQYF.

The chain is built from TRBV5-6 and TRBJ2-5, with 7 bases that match TRBD1. V shed 2 bases and J 5 bases; nucleotides not matched to a gene: 9. The CDR3 totals 15 residues. CDR1 SGHDT and CDR2 YYEEEE come from the germline V gene. The CDR3 DNA reads TGTGCCAGCAGCTTTAAGAAGGGGGCGGACGAGACCCAGTACTTC. The encoded protein is CASSFKKGADETQYF.

The chain combines TRBV6-1 with TRBJ2-3; 10 bases are a match to TRBD2. Germline CDR1 MNHNS, CDR2 SASEGT. With 2 bases clipped from V and 4 bases from J, the junction kept 15 bases outside the gene matches. This CDR3 region has 19 residues. As DNA, the CDR3 is TGTGCCAGCAGTGAACGAGCGGGGGGGCCTTGGGGTTCCCCAGATACGCAGTATTTT. This sequence encodes CASSERAGGPWGSPDTQYF.

V and J are TRBV5-3 and TRBJ2-1, with a weak D call TRBD1 (7 bases). TRBV5-3 is sorted into the ORF group, with uncertain function. This CDR3 has 21 amino acids. Trimming removed 0 bases from V and 4 bases from J, with 29 bases in between. The CDR3 loop is CARSLVEGASFRGVRYNEQFF. CDR3 DNA sequence: TGTGCCAGAAGCTTGGTGGAGGGGGCTTCCTTCCGCGGAGTTCGGTACAATGAGCAGTTCTTC.

CDR3 sequence: CASSDSTEDTQYF. CDR3 bases: TGTGCCAGCAGTGACTCGACTGAGGATACGCAGTATTTT. The rearrangement joins TRBV6-4 to TRBJ2-3; D not certain. Trimming cost V 0 bases and J 6 bases, with 7 bases left between them. There are 13 residues in the CDR3. CDR1 MRHNA and CDR2 SNTAGT come from the germline V gene.

This clone was counted only a few times. A far larger clone is only one base removed, so a read error is likely. Other DNA sequences from this sample encode an identical CDR3 as well. The CDR3 loop is CASSWGKNTGELFF. CDR3 DNA sequence: TGTGCCAGCAGTTGGGGCAAGAACACCGGCGAGCTGTTTTTT. V gene TRBV6-5 combines with J gene TRBJ2-2, with D possibly TRBD1 on 5 matching bases. Germline V lookup: CDR1 MNHEY, CDR2 SVGAGI. The CDR3 runs 14 residues.

This chain joins TRBV5-1 and TRBJ1-2, with TRBD1 as a possible D gene (5 bases). V was cut by 1 base and J by 5 bases, with 12 bases left in between. The germline V gene encodes CDR1 SGHRS and CDR2 YFSETQ. This CDR3 has 14 residues. CDR3 protein: CASSLPTDPYGYTF. Written as DNA, the CDR3 is TGCGCCAGCAGCTTGCCGACAGACCCTTATGGCTACACCTTC.

The chain uses TRBV6-1 and TRBJ2-6; the match to TRBD1 covers 11 bases. Germline trimming cut 4 bases from V and 0 bases from J; bases unmatched to any gene: 5. Germline CDR1 is MNHNS and CDR2 is SASEGT. The CDR3 has 18 amino acids. The CDR3 reads CASSASGTGGSGANVLTF. CDR3 nucleotides: TGTGCCAGCAGTGCCTCCGGGACAGGGGGCTCTGGGGCCAACGTCCTGACTTTC.

V gene TRBV21-1 combines with J gene TRBJ1-5. TRBV21-1 is designated a pseudogene. The CDR3 sequence is 16 residues long. Here the CDR3 reads CASSKERILSNQPQHF. CDR3 DNA sequence: TGTGCCAGCAGCAAAGAGCGGATCCTTAGCAATCAGCCCCAGCATTTT.

The chain joins TRBV7-9 to TRBJ1-4; maybe TRBD1 (5 bases). The ends were cut back, 3 bases at V and 4 bases at J, with 12 bases in the middle. CDR3 length: 15 amino acids. Germline lookup yields CDR1 SEHNR and CDR2 FQNEAQ (reference sequence). CDR3 nucleotide sequence: TGTGCCAGCAGCTTCCTCCAGGGACTTAATGAAAAACTGTTTTTT. Its protein is CASSFLQGLNEKLFF. The full variable domain, its missing parts supplied by reference TRBV7-9 and TRBJ1-4, is DTGVSQNPRHKITKRGQNVTFRCDPISEHNRLYWYRQTLGQGPEFLTYFQNEAQLEKSRLLSDRFSAERPKGSFSTLEIQRTEQGDSAMYLCASSFLQGLNEKLFFGSGTQLSVL.

The V call is TRBV11-2, the J call TRBJ2-2; D possibly corresponds to TRBD2 (7 bases). Trimming stripped 5 bases from V and 4 bases from J, with 17 bases between. The CDR3 has 16 residues. CDR1 and CDR2 from the germline V gene are SGHAT and FQNNGV. The CDR3 DNA follows: TGTGCCAGCAGCGCCTTCCGGGGGGCTCCCACCGGGGAGCTGTTTTTT. This codes for CASSAFRGAPTGELFF.